Below, 14 T cell receptor beta chains from the same sample are listed, as sequenced in a study of tumour-infiltrating T cells in Burkitt lymphoma (dated by TCRdb to the early 2020s). The library relied on the immunoSEQ multiplex PCR assay. TCRdb re-hosts the immuneACCESS table, in-frame sequences only. Its copies lack some clones; in the studies checked, an unresolved V gene accounts for under half of them, and the cause for the rest is not known. The sample yields 5,100 or so clones; more than 20% were counted once. Of the sample, more than 25% falls within the top ten clones. Material for sequencing was tumor tissue. The receptors originated from a human donor with diffuse large B-cell lymphoma.

This chain connects TRBV27 to TRBJ2-7; no clear D. The V gene lost 3 bases and the J gene lost 2 bases, with 11 bases spanning the gap. Germline V CDR1 and CDR2: MNHEY, SMNVEV (reference sequence). This CDR3 has 14 residues. The CDR3 is CASSFSHLAYEQYF. CDR3 coding DNA: TGTGCCAGCAGTTTTTCCCACCTCGCCTACGAGCAGTACTTC.

V is TRBV7-6 and J is TRBJ1-4; D might be TRBD1 (5 bases). CDR1 SGHVS and CDR2 FNYEAQ come from the germline V gene. Trimming cost V 2 bases and J 5 bases, with 6 bases left between them. The CDR3 is made up of 13 amino acids. CDR3 bases: TGTGCCAGCAGCTTATACAGGAATGAAAAACTGTTTTTT. It translates to CASSLYRNEKLFF.

Worth noting for this clone: An end of the junction does not agree with germline; a read error may underlie this. DNA of the CDR3: TGTGCCAACAGCTTAGACGGGAATGGAAACACCATATATTTT. Amino acids: CANSLDGNGNTIYF. This chain connects TRBV11-3 to TRBJ1-3; the D is unclear. Germline CDR1 and CDR2: SGHNT and YENEEA. The CDR3 spans 14 residues.

The chain carries TRBV30 and TRBJ2-1, with 7 bases that match TRBD2. Trimming cost V 1 base and J 9 bases; bases outside gene matches: 6. This CDR3 spans 13 amino acids. The germline V gene has CDR1 GTSNPN and CDR2 SVGIG (reference sequence). As DNA, the CDR3 is TGTGCCTGGAGTGGGGGGGGGAGTGGTGAGCAGTTCTTC. As protein: CAWSGGGSGEQFF.

The J gene is TRBJ2-6, the V gene TRBV9; D uncertain. Trimming stripped 3 bases from V and 6 bases from J, with 7 bases between. This CDR3 is built from 13 residues. CDR1 is SGDLS and CDR2 is YYNGEE in the germline V gene. The CDR3 sequence: CASSEVLANVLTF. DNA for the CDR3: TGTGCCAGCAGCGAGGTCCTGGCCAACGTCCTGACTTTC. Full variable domain (missing parts from reference TRBV9 and TRBJ2-6): DSGVTQTPKHLITATGQRVTLRCSPRSGDLSVYWYQQSLDQGLQFLIQYYNGEERAKGNILERFSAQQFPDLHSELNLSSLELGDSALYFCASSEVLANVLTFGAGSRLTVL.

This clone came up once. V and J are TRBV18 and TRBJ1-3, with D hard to call. V shed 1 base and J shed 4 bases, with 8 bases lying between them. This CDR3 is built from 14 residues. From germline, CDR1 is KGHSH and CDR2 LQKENI. The CDR3 DNA reads as TGTGCCAGCTCACCACAGGAATCGGGAAACACCATATATTTT. This translates into CASSPQESGNTIYF.

The sample holds a few counts of this clone. The rearrangement links TRBV28 to TRBJ1-4; D unresolved. The germline V gene has CDR1 MDHEN and CDR2 SYDVKM. V shed 4 bases and J shed 8 bases, with 14 bases lying between them. CDR3 length equals 14 residues. The CDR3 is CASSSGPRLEKLFF. CDR3 DNA sequence: TGTGCCAGCAGTTCCGGGCCGAGGCTCGAAAAACTGTTTTTT.

This clone has more than one count but fewer than ten. The V call is TRBV5-4, the J call TRBJ1-3, with unresolved D. Trimming pared 0 bases from V and 0 bases from J, leaving 10 bases between. The CDR3 covers 16 residues. CDR1 and CDR2 (germline): SGHNT, YYREEE (reference sequence). CDR3 amino acids: CASSLGGGHSGNTIYF. The CDR3 DNA reads as TGTGCCAGCAGCTTGGGGGGAGGGCACTCTGGAAACACCATATATTTT.

CDR3 in amino acids: CAISEDSNYGYTF. For the CDR3, the DNA is TGTGCCATCAGTGAAGACAGTAACTATGGCTACACCTTC. The chain uses TRBV10-3 and TRBJ1-2, with D perhaps matching TRBD1 (5 bases). Germline lookup yields CDR1 ENHRY and CDR2 SYGVKD. The CDR3 is made up of 13 amino acids. V lost 3 bases and J 1 base, leaving 6 bases between the germline ends.

This clone was recorded a few times. The chain uses TRBV6-5 and TRBJ2-1; weak D call: TRBD1 (5 bases). CDR1 is MNHEY, CDR2 SVGAGI, per germline. The CDR3 runs 15 residues. V was clipped by 2 bases and J by 0 bases, with 8 bases between them. The chain's CDR3 is CASSYQGSSYNEQFF. CDR3 bases: TGTGCCAGCAGTTACCAGGGAAGCTCCTACAATGAGCAGTTCTTC.

The rearrangement joins TRBV6-5 to TRBJ2-7, with 7 bases fitting TRBD1. This CDR3 is built from 14 residues. Per the germline V gene, CDR1 is MNHEY and CDR2 is SVGAGI. Trimming at V came to 2 bases and at J to 7 bases, leaving 8 bases not matched to a gene. The CDR3 is CASSYRDRRWEQYF. In nucleotides, the CDR3 is TGTGCCAGCAGTTACAGGGACAGACGTTGGGAGCAGTACTTC.

This clone is medium-sized (0.01 to 0.1%) by share. The rearrangement uses TRBV4-3 and TRBJ2-1; 8 positions match TRBD2. CDR1 LGHNA and CDR2 YSLEER come from the germline V gene. This CDR3 spans 15 amino acids. With V trimmed by 1 base and J by 3 bases, 2 bases remained unmatched. CDR3 nucleotides: TGCGCCAGCAGCCAAGTCGGGGGGGGCTACAATGAGCAGTTCTTC. Translated, it gives CASSQVGGGYNEQFF.

Only a few counts were recorded for this clone. V and J are TRBV15 and TRBJ2-5; TRBD2 agrees at 9 bases. V shed 1 base and J 5 bases; nucleotides not matched to a gene: 5. CDR3 size: 15 residues. Per germline, CDR1 LNHNV and CDR2 YYDKDF (reference sequence). DNA of the CDR3: TGTGCCACCAGCAGAGGAGGAGCGGGAGGCGAGACCCAGTACTTC. This sequence encodes CATSRGGAGGETQYF.

V and J are TRBV4-3 and TRBJ2-1; possibly TRBD1 or TRBD2 for D (6 bases each). The CDR3 covers 15 residues. V lost 0 bases and J 9 bases, leaving 15 bases between the germline ends. CDR1 and CDR2 (germline): LGHNA, YSLEER. The CDR3 nucleotides are TGCGCCAGCAGCCAAGATCCGGGGGCGAGGGCTGAGCAGTTCTTC. Residues: CASSQDPGARAEQFF.